The T cell receptor (beta chain) under discussion was sequenced for a study of PD-L1 blockade in urothelial cancer. Time point reported: peripheral blood 6 weeks after treatment start. Clones were read by immunoSEQ multiplex PCR, and TCRdb kept only the in-frame ones, dropping some. The sample includes about 30,000 clones, 80% to 90% of them seen just once. The material sequenced was PBMCs, taken around atezolizumab (anti-PD-L1) treatment. The sequence came from a man older than 75 with urothelial cancer.

CDR3 DNA sequence: TGTGCCAGCAGCTGGAAGGGACAGGGACTTATCGGGGCCAACGTCCTGACTTTC. Amino acids: CASSWKGQGLIGANVLTF. The J gene is TRBJ2-6, the V gene TRBV5-8; 9 positions agree with TRBD1. The germline gives CDR1 SGHTS, CDR2 YDEGEE. The trim removed 3 bases at V and 4 bases at J, leaving 11 bases unmatched. The CDR3 is 18 residues long.